This is a list of T cell receptor beta chains from one sample in a study of shared clonotypes between healthy human individuals. TCRdb keeps only in-frame clones here, not all; method: immunoSEQ multiplex PCR. The sample lists almost 700,000 clones, roughly 94% occurring once. The sample consisted of naive CD8+ T cells sorted from blood. The receptor source for this set is a man aged 30 to 45 in good health. Both conserved end residues are part of each CDR3. Fields, in order: clone size, V gene, J gene, D gene, CDR3 DNA, CDR3 protein. A D gene is named only where the DNA matches it firmly. Clone size is stated in some rows and not others, as once, few, many or a class when expanded.

clone size: .; V gene: TRBV7-9; J gene: TRBJ2-6; D gene: .; CDR3 DNA: TGTGCCAGCAGCTTAGACCGGGGGGCCAACGTCCTGACTTTC; CDR3 protein: CASSLDRGANVLTF
clone size: .; V gene: TRBV21-1; J gene: TRBJ1-2; D gene: .; CDR3 DNA: TGTGCCAGCAGCAAAGCAGATCCGGGTTCCAATGGCTACACCTTC; CDR3 protein: CASSKADPGSNGYTF
clone size: .; V gene: TRBV9; J gene: TRBJ2-5; D gene: .; CDR3 DNA: TGTGCCAGCAACTCAGGGAAGGGGACCTTTCAAGAGACCCAGTACTTC; CDR3 protein: CASNSGKGTFQETQYF
clone size: .; V gene: TRBV28; J gene: TRBJ2-1; D gene: TRBD2; CDR3 DNA: TGTGCCAGCAGTTCCCCTAAACCCAGCGGGAGTCCCTACAATGAGCAGTTCTTC; CDR3 protein: CASSSPKPSGSPYNEQFF
clone size: .; V gene: TRBV28; J gene: TRBJ2-3; D gene: .; CDR3 DNA: TGTGCCAGCAGTTTACCCAGGGGAGATACGCAGTATTTT; CDR3 protein: CASSLPRGDTQYF
clone size: once; V gene: TRBV7-6; J gene: TRBJ1-1; D gene: .; CDR3 DNA: TGTGCCAGCAGCTTAGTAGGGGGGGATCCTCAAGCTTTCTTT; CDR3 protein: CASSLVGGDPQAFF
clone size: .; V gene: TRBV11-2; J gene: TRBJ2-7; D gene: .; CDR3 DNA: TGTGCCAGCAGCCAAACAGGGAGAGTCGCCTACGAGCAGTACTTC; CDR3 protein: CASSQTGRVAYEQYF
clone size: .; V gene: TRBV5-1; J gene: TRBJ1-5; D gene: TRBD1; CDR3 DNA: TGCGCCAGCAGCCCGGGACAGGACAATCAGCCCCAGCATTTT; CDR3 protein: CASSPGQDNQPQHF
clone size: .; V gene: TRBV27; J gene: TRBJ2-6; D gene: .; CDR3 DNA: TGTGCCAGCAGTTTTGGGCTTGGAGGGGCCAACGTCCTGACTTTC; CDR3 protein: CASSFGLGGANVLTF
clone size: .; V gene: TRBV7-9; J gene: TRBJ2-3; D gene: .; CDR3 DNA: TGTGCCAGCAGCTTAATCGGTCTGGGGGCAGATACGCAGTATTTT; CDR3 protein: CASSLIGLGADTQYF
clone size: .; V gene: TRBV5-5; J gene: TRBJ2-7; D gene: TRBD2; CDR3 DNA: TGTGCCAGCACCGCACCTCCTAGCGGGGCTTACGAGCAGTACTTC; CDR3 protein: CASTAPPSGAYEQYF
clone size: .; V gene: TRBV4-1; J gene: TRBJ2-7; D gene: .; CDR3 DNA: TGCGCCAGCAGCCAAGGGACCCATACCCCCTACGAGCAGTACTTC; CDR3 protein: CASSQGTHTPYEQYF
clone size: .; V gene: TRBV27; J gene: TRBJ2-7; D gene: .; CDR3 DNA: TGTGCCAGCAGTTTATCGTCCGGGGGCCACAGCGAGCAGTACTTC; CDR3 protein: CASSLSSGGHSEQYF
clone size: .; V gene: TRBV28; J gene: TRBJ1-1; D gene: .; CDR3 DNA: TGTGCCAGCAGTCTCGGACCGGGAGCTTTCTTT; CDR3 protein: CASSLGPGAFF
clone size: .; V gene: TRBV6-5; J gene: TRBJ2-7; D gene: .; CDR3 DNA: TGTGCCAGCAGTTACTTCAAGAGCCCTAAGTCCGAGCAGTACTTC; CDR3 protein: CASSYFKSPKSEQYF